This T cell receptor (beta chain) was documented in a study of blood T cell repertoires in COVID-19. Turning to the study itself: The United States, Italy and Spain supplied acute and convalescent COVID-19 samples.

Under the authors' procedure: Estimation of nucleated cell counts relied on the amplification of reference gene primers. Sequencing used immunoSEQ multiplex PCR; TCRdb keeps in-frame clones, though not all of them. Clonal size and the V and J genes are those of that table, whereas D and trimming came from the DNA. The sample shows some 260,000 clones, around nine tenths of them seen only once. The sample holds a few counts of this clone. The CDR3 has 14 residues. V was shortened by 2 bases and J by 6 bases, with 13 bases between the two germline ends. Germline lookup yields CDR1 SGHAT and CDR2 FQNNGV.

This TCR was sampled from a woman in her thirties or forties who had recovered from COVID-19. Sequences were obtained from peripheral blood. The J gene is TRBJ1-1, the V gene TRBV11-2; perhaps TRBD1 as D (6 bases). The CDR3 loop is CASSLPPGGAEAFF. The CDR3 DNA sequence: TGTGCCAGCAGCTTACCCCCGGGGGGCGCTGAAGCTTTCTTT.